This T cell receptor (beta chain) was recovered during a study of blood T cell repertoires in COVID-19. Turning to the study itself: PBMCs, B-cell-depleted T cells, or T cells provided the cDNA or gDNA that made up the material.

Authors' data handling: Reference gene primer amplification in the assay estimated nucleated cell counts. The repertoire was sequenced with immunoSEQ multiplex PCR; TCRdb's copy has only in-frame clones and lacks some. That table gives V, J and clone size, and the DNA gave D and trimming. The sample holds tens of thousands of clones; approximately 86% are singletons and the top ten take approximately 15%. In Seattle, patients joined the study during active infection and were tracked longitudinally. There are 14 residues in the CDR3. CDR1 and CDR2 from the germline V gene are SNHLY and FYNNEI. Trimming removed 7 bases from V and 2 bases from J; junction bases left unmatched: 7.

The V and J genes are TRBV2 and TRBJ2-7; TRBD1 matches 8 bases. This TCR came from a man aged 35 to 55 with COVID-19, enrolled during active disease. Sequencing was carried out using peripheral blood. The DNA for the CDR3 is TGTGCCAGCAATGTCGGACAGGGACCCTACGAGCAGTACTTC. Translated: CASNVGQGPYEQYF.